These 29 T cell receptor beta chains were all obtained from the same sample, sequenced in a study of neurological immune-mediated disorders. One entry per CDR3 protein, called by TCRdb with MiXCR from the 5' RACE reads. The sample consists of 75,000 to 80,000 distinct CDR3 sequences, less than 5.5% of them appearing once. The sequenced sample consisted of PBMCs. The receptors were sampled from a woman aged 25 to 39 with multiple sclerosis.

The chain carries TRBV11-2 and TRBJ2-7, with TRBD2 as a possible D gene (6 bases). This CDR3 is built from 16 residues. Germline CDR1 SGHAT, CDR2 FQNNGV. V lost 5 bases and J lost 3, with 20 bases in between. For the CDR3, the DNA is TGTGCCAGCAGCCCGATACGGCGGCGGGGTGACTACGAGCAGTACTTC. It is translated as CASSPIRRRGDYEQYF.

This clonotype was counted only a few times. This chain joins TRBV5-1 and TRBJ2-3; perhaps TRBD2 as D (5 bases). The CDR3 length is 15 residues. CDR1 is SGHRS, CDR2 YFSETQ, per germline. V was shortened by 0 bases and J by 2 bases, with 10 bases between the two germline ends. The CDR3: CASSLGGYVTDTQYF. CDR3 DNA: TGCGCCAGCAGCTTGGGCGGGTATGTCACAGATACGCAGTATTTT.

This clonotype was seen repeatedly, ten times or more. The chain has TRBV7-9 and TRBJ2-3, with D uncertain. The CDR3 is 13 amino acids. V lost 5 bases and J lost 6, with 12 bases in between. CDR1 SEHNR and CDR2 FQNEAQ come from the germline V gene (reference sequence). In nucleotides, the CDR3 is TGTGCCAGCAGCCGCATCCTAGGGGATACGCAGTATTTT. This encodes CASSRILGDTQYF.

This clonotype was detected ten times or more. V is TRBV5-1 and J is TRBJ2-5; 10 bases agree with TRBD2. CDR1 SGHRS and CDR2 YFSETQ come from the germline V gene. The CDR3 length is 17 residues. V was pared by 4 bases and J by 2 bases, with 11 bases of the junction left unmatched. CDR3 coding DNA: TGCGCCAGCAGCCCCGGAGTCAGCGGGGGGGCACAAGAGACCCAGTACTTC. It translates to CASSPGVSGGAQETQYF.

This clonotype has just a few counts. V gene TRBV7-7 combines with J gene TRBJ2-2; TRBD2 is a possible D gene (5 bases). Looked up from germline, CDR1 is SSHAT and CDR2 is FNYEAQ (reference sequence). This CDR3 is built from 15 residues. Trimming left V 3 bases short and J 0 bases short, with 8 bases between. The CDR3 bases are TGTGCCAGCAGCTTGAGCGGCGCGAACACCGGGGAGCTGTTTTTT. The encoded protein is CASSLSGANTGELFF.

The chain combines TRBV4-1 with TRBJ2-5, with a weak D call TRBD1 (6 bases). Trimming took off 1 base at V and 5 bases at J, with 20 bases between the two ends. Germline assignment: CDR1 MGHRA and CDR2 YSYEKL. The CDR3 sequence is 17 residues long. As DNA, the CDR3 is TGCGCCAGCAGCCAAGTTCCTTTCACAGGGAGTTCGGAGACCCAGTACTTC. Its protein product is CASSQVPFTGSSETQYF.

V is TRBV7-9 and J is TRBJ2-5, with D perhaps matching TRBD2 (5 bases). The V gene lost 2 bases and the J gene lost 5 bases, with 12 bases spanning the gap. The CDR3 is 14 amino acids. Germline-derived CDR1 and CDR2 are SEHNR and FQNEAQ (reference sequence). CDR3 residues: CASSLQERGETQYF. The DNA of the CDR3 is TGTGCCAGCAGCTTACAAGAGCGAGGGGAGACCCAGTACTTC. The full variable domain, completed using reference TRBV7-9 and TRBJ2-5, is DTGVSQNPRHKITKRGQNVTFRCDPISEHNRLYWYRQTLGQGPEFLTYFQNEAQLEKSRLLSDRFSAERPKGSFSTLEIQRTEQGDSAMYLCASSLQERGETQYFGPGTRLLVL.

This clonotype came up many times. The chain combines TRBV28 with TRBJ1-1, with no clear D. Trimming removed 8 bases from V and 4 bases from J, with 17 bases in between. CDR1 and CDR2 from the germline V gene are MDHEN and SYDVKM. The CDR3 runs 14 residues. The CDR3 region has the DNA TGTGCCAGCGAGGGCCCCCGCATGGGCACTGAAGCTTTCTTT. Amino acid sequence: CASEGPRMGTEAFF.

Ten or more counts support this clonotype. The CDR3, as DNA: TGCGCCAGCAGCGAAGATCTACTAGCGGGGGGGCTCAATGAGCAGTTCTTC. Amino acids: CASSEDLLAGGLNEQFF. The V gene is TRBV5-1, the J gene TRBJ2-1, with 13 bases matching TRBD2. J gave up 6 bases and V 4 bases, and 10 bases lay outside the gene matches. The CDR3 is made up of 17 amino acids. Germline CDR1 and CDR2: SGHRS and YFSETQ.

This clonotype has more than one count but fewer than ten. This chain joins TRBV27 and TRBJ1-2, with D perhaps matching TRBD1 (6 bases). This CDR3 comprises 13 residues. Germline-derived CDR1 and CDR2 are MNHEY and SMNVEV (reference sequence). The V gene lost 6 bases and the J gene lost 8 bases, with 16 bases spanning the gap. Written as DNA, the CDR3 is TGTGCCAGCAGCAACTACCGACAGGAAGGCTACACCTTC. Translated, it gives CASSNYRQEGYTF.

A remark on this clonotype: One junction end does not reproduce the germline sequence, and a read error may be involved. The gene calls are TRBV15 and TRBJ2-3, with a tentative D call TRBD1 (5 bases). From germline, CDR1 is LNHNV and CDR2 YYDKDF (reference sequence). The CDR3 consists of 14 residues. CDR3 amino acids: CATSLETVTDTRYF. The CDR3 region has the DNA TGTGCCACCAGCCTAGAGACAGTCACAGATACGCGGTATTTT.

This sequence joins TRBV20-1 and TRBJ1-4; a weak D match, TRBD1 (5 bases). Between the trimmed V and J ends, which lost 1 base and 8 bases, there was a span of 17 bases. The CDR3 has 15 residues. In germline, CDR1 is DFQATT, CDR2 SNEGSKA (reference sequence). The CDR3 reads CSARGAPGLNEKLFF. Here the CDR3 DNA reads TGCAGTGCTAGAGGTGCCCCAGGGTTAAACGAAAAACTGTTTTTT.

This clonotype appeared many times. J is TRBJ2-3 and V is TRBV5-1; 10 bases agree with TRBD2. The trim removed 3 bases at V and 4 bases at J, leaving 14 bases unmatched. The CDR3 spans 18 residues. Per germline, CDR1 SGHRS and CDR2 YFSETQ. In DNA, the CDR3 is TGCGCCAGCAGCTCGTCTAGCGGGAGTTCGCCTTTCTCAGATACGCAGTATTTT. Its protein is CASSSSSGSSPFSDTQYF.

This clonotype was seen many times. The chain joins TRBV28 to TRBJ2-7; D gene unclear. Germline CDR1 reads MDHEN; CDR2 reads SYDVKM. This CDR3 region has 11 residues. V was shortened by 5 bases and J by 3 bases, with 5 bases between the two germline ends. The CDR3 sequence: CASSKYYEQYF. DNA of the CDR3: TGTGCCAGCAGTAAGTACTACGAGCAGTACTTC.

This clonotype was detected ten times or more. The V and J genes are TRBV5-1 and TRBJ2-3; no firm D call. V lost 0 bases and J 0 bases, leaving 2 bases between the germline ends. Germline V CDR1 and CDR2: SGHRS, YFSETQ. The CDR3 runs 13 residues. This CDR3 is CASSLESTDTQYF. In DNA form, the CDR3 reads TGCGCCAGCAGCTTGGAAAGCACAGATACGCAGTATTTT.

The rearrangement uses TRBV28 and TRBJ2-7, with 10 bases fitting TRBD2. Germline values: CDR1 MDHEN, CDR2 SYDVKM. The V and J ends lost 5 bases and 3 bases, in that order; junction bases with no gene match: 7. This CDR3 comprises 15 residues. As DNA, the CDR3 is TGTGCCAGCAGTCTGCCCGGGACTAGCGTCTACGAGCAGTACTTC. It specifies CASSLPGTSVYEQYF.

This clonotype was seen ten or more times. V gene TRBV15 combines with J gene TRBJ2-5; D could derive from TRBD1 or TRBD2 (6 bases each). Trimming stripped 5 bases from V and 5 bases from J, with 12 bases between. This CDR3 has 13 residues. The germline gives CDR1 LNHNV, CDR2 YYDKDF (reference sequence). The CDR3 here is CATSGGPRETQYF. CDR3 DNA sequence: TGTGCCACCAGCGGGGGGCCCAGGGAGACCCAGTACTTC.

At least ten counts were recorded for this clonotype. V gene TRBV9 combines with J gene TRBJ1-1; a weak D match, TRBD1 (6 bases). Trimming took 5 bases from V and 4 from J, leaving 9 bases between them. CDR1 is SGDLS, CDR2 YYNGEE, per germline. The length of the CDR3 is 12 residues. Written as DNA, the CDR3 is TGTGCCAGCAGTACAGGGACCACTGAAGCTTTCTTT. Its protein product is CASSTGTTEAFF.

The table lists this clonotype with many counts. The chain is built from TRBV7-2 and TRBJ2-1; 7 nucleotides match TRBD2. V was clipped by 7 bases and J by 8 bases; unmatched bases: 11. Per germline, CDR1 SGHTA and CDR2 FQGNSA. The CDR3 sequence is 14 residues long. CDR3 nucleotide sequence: TGTGCCAGCACCTCTCTAGCGGCATTGGATGAGCAGTTCTTC. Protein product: CASTSLAALDEQFF.

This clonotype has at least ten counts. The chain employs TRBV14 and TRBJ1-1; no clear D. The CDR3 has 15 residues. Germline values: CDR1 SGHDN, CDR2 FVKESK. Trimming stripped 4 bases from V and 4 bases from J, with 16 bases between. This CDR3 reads CASSRLSQGGTEAFF. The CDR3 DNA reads TGTGCCAGCAGCCGTCTTTCGCAAGGAGGCACTGAAGCTTTCTTT.

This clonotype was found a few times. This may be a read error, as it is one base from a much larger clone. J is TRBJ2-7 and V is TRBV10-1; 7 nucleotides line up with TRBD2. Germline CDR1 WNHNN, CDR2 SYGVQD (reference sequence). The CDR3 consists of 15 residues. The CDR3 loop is CTSSPAGLKGREQYF. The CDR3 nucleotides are TGCACCAGCAGTCCAGCGGGACTAAAGGGACGGGAGCAGTACTTC.

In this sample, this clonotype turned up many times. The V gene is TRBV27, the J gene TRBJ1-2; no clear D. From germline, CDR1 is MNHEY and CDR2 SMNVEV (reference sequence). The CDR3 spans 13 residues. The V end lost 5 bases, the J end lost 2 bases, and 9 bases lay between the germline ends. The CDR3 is CASSMVGNYGYTF. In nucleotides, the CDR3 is TGTGCCAGCAGTATGGTCGGAAACTATGGCTACACCTTC.

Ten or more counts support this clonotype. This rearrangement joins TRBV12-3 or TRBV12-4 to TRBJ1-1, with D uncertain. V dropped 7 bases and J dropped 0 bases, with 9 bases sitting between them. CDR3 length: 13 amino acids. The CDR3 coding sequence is TGTGCCAGCACTCCTTTATTGAACACTGAAGCTTTCTTT. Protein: CASTPLLNTEAFF.

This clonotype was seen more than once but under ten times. CDR3 sequence reads: CASTLIGPGETQYF. The DNA of the CDR3 is TGCGCCAGCACCTTAATTGGTCCGGGAGAGACCCAGTACTTC. The chain recombines TRBV5-1 with TRBJ2-5, with D unresolved. Between the trimmed V and J ends, which lost 6 bases and 4 bases, there was a span of 16 bases. The CDR3 is made up of 14 amino acids. Germline V gene sequence: CDR1 SGHRS, CDR2 YFSETQ.

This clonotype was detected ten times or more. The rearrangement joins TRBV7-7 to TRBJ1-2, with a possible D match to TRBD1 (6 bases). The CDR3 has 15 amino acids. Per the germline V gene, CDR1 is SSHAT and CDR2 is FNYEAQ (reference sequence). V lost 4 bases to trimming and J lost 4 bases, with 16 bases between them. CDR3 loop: CASSSQAGTIYGYTF. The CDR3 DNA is TGTGCCAGCAGCTCCCAGGCAGGGACAATCTATGGCTACACCTTC.

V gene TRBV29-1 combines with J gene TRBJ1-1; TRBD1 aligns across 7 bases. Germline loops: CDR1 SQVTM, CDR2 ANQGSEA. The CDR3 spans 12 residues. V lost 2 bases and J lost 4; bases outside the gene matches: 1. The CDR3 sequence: CSVESGGTEAFF. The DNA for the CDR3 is TGCAGCGTTGAATCAGGGGGCACTGAAGCTTTCTTT.

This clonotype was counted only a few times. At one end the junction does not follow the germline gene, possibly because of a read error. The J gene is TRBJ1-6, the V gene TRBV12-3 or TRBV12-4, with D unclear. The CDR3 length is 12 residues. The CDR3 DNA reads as TGTGACAGCAGTACACAGAATTCACCCCTCCACTTT. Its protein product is CDSSTQNSPLHF.

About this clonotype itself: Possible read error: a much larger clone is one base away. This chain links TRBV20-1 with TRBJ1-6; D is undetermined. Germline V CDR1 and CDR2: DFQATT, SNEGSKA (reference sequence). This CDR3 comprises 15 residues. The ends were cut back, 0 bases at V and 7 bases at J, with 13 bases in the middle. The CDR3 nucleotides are TGCAGTGCTAGAGATCGGAGAAAGGGAAATTCACCCCTCCACTTT. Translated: CSARDRRKGNSPLHF.

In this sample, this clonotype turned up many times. The CDR3 here is CSAPEGPLTGYEQYF. CDR3 nucleotide sequence: TGCAGTGCCCCAGAAGGGCCCCTAACGGGCTACGAGCAGTACTTC. The chain is built from TRBV20-1 and TRBJ2-7; unclear D gene. The CDR3 sequence is 15 residues long. Germline CDR1 is DFQATT and CDR2 is SNEGSKA (reference sequence). V lost 6 bases to trimming and J lost 3 bases, with 21 bases between them.